This is a list of T cell receptor beta chains from one sample in a study of read filtering for tumor transcriptome and immune sequencing. Via MiXCR, TCRdb re-called the reads, giving one row per CDR3 protein. The table includes about 39,000 distinct CDR3 sequences, 14% detected once. The sample taken for sequencing was a population of CD138-negative cells sorted from bone marrow. The receptors were gathered from a donor at least 40 years old with multiple myeloma. The CDR3 runs from the conserved cysteine through the conserved F or W. The order of the fields is V gene, J gene, D gene, clone size, CDR3 DNA, CDR3 protein. A D gene is named only where the DNA matches it firmly. Size tells how often a clone was seen (once, few, many) or the class of an expanded clone, and some rows leave it out.

V gene: TRBV6-6; J gene: TRBJ1-5; D gene: .; clone size: many; CDR3 DNA: TGTGCCAGCAGATACCCTACTCATAATGGGGGGGGCAATCAGCCCCAGCATTTT; CDR3 protein: CASRYPTHNGGGNQPQHF
V gene: TRBV6-1; J gene: TRBJ1-1; D gene: .; clone size: many; CDR3 DNA: TGTGCCAGCAGTGAAGGCAGGGGCTGGACTGAAGCTTTCTTT; CDR3 protein: CASSEGRGWTEAFF
V gene: TRBV3-1; J gene: TRBJ2-5; D gene: TRBD1; clone size: many; CDR3 DNA: TGTGCCAGCAGCCGGACAGGGAGCAACCAAGAGACCCAGTACTTC; CDR3 protein: CASSRTGSNQETQYF
V gene: TRBV30; J gene: TRBJ2-5; D gene: .; clone size: many; CDR3 DNA: TGTGCCTGGATTAGGGACTCCCAAGAGACCCAGTACTTC; CDR3 protein: CAWIRDSQETQYF
V gene: TRBV5-1; J gene: TRBJ2-5; D gene: .; clone size: many; CDR3 DNA: TGCGCCAGCAGCTGGGGAGCAGGGGAAGAGACCCAGTACTTC; CDR3 protein: CASSWGAGEETQYF
V gene: TRBV29-1; J gene: TRBJ2-2; D gene: .; clone size: many; CDR3 DNA: TGCAGCGTCAACGTGGACGTTACCGGGGAGCTGTTTTTT; CDR3 protein: CSVNVDVTGELFF
V gene: TRBV6-1; J gene: TRBJ2-1; D gene: TRBD2; clone size: .; CDR3 DNA: TGTGCCAGCACCAAGGGACTAGCGGGAGGGTACGATGAGCAGTTCTTC; CDR3 protein: CASTKGLAGGYDEQFF
V gene: TRBV18; J gene: TRBJ1-1; D gene: .; clone size: many; CDR3 DNA: TGTGCCAGCTCACCGGTCATTTCTGGGAACACTGAAGCTTTCTTT; CDR3 protein: CASSPVISGNTEAFF
V gene: TRBV11-3; J gene: TRBJ2-5; D gene: .; clone size: many; CDR3 DNA: TGTGCCAGCAGCTTAAATTCGGATAAAGAGACCCAGTACTTC; CDR3 protein: CASSLNSDKETQYF
V gene: TRBV20-1; J gene: TRBJ2-5; D gene: .; clone size: few; CDR3 DNA: TGCAGTGCTAGGGGCCCGGCGGAGACCCAGTACTTC; CDR3 protein: CSARGPAETQYF
V gene: TRBV5-1; J gene: TRBJ2-7; D gene: TRBD2; clone size: many; CDR3 DNA: TGCGCCAGCAGTTCAGCGGGAGGCGTCGACGAGCAGTACTTC; CDR3 protein: CASSSAGGVDEQYF